Following are 13 T cell receptor beta chains from one sample sequenced in a study of cytomegalovirus exposure and HLA in healthy donors. In the PCR, 60 Vbeta and 13 Jbeta primers were used. Sequenced by immunoSEQ multiplex PCR; TCRdb stores in-frame clones only, minus some. Counted here are around 130,000 clones, roughly 70% occurring once; the ten biggest clones make up 3.1%. The material sequenced was PBMCs. These TCRs come from a man aged 25-45 years in good health and CMV-seronegative.

This rearrangement joins TRBV7-2 to TRBJ2-3; 8 bases are a match to TRBD2. The CDR3 runs 15 residues. The germline V gene has CDR1 SGHTA and CDR2 FQGNSA. V dropped 5 bases and J dropped 4; count of bases not matched to a gene: 8. CDR3 DNA sequence: TGTGCCAGCAGCCGCTCGGGGGGGTCGGCAGATACGCAGTATTTT. Its protein product is CASSRSGGSADTQYF.

The chain has TRBV7-2 and TRBJ2-7; unclear D gene. V lost 4 bases, J lost 4 bases, and 11 bases lay in between. Germline V lookup: CDR1 SGHTA, CDR2 FQGNSA. The CDR3 runs 13 residues. CDR3 nucleotide sequence: TGTGCCAGCAGCTCTACCGCACCTTACGAGCAGTACTTC. Translated, it gives CASSSTAPYEQYF. Supplemented by reference TRBV7-2 and TRBJ2-7, the full variable domain reads GAGVSQSPSNKVTEKGKDVELRCDPISGHTALYWYRQSLGQGLEFLIYFQGNSAPDKSGLPSDRFSAERTGGSVSTLTIQRTQQEDSAVYLCASSSTAPYEQYFGPGTRLTVT.

The V and J genes are TRBV7-9 and TRBJ2-5; 10 bases are a match to TRBD2. V lost 5 bases and J lost 2; bases outside the gene matches: 5. The CDR3 is 15 amino acids. Germline V gene lookup returns CDR1 SEHNR and CDR2 FQNEAQ (reference sequence). The CDR3 DNA sequence: TGTGCCAGCAGCATCGGACTAGCGGTACAAGAGACCCAGTACTTC. Its protein product is CASSIGLAVQETQYF.

V usage is TRBV30 and J usage is TRBJ2-7, with 8 bases that match TRBD2. In germline, CDR1 is GTSNPN, CDR2 SVGIG (reference sequence). This CDR3 has 13 residues. V shed 5 bases and J 6 bases; nucleotides not matched to a gene: 9. CDR3 residues: CAWGGGIGFEQYF. The CDR3, as DNA: TGTGCCTGGGGCGGGGGGATAGGGTTCGAGCAGTACTTC.

This clone showed up just a few times. V usage is TRBV9 and J usage is TRBJ1-2; TRBD1 matches 9 bases. The CDR3 spans 15 residues. V shed 0 bases and J 8 bases; nucleotides not matched to a gene: 8. The germline V gene has CDR1 SGDLS and CDR2 YYNGEE. The CDR3 DNA is TGTGCCAGCAGCGTAGCTTTGGACAGGGGAGGCGGCTACACCTTC. It translates to CASSVALDRGGGYTF.

This chain links TRBV28 with TRBJ2-7, with D possibly matching TRBD1 (5 bases). The CDR3 extends over 16 amino acids. Trimming cost V 5 bases and J 6 bases, with 23 bases left between them. CDR1 and CDR2 (germline): MDHEN, SYDVKM. CDR3: CASSPQGQPFALEQYF. DNA of the CDR3: TGTGCCAGCAGTCCCCAGGGTCAGCCGTTTGCCCTCGAGCAGTACTTC.

The chain recombines TRBV5-6 with TRBJ1-1; TRBD1 agrees at 7 bases. After removal of 2 bases from V and 2 bases from J, the junction contained 3 bases not matched to a gene. From germline, CDR1 is SGHDT and CDR2 YYEEEE. The CDR3 is made up of 14 amino acids. The CDR3 loop is CASSLKGGNTEAFF. CDR3 nucleotides: TGTGCCAGCAGCTTAAAAGGGGGCAACACTGAAGCTTTCTTT.

The gene calls are TRBV28 and TRBJ1-1; D is unclear. This CDR3 is built from 20 residues. Trimming cost V 1 base and J 0 bases, with 24 bases left between them. Germline lookup yields CDR1 MDHEN and CDR2 SYDVKM. CDR3: CASSLLAGSGISGMNTEAFF. The DNA for the CDR3 is TGTGCCAGCAGTTTATTGGCCGGGTCGGGGATAAGTGGCATGAACACTGAAGCTTTCTTT. Full variable domain (missing parts from reference TRBV28 and TRBJ1-1): DVKVTQSSRYLVKRTGEKVFLECVQDMDHENMFWYRQDPGLGLRLIYFSYDVKMKEKGDIPEGYSVSREKKERFSLILESASTNQTSMYLCASSLLAGSGISGMNTEAFFGQGTRLTVV.

This chain links TRBV30 with TRBJ1-5; D not certain. The V end lost 0 bases, the J end lost 7 bases, and 10 bases lay between the germline ends. Per germline, CDR1 GTSNPN and CDR2 SVGIG (reference sequence). CDR3 length: 13 amino acids. The CDR3 DNA follows: TGTGCCTGGAGTGTATACCCAGGCCAGCCCCAGCATTTT. Its protein is CAWSVYPGQPQHF.

The chain couples TRBV18 to TRBJ2-7; 8 bases match TRBD2. The CDR3 runs to 14 residues. Germline loops: CDR1 KGHSH, CDR2 LQKENI. The junction had 7 bases not matched to a gene; V was cut back by 3 bases and J by 6 bases. CDR3 region: CASSPSGAGLEQYF. As DNA, the CDR3 is TGTGCCAGCTCACCTAGCGGGGCAGGGCTCGAGCAGTACTTC.

V usage is TRBV2 and J usage is TRBJ2-7, with a weak D call TRBD2 (5 bases). Deletions cut 5 bases from V and 0 bases from J, with 17 bases between. CDR1 is SNHLY, CDR2 FYNNEI, per germline. The CDR3 extends over 16 amino acids. CDR3 sequence reads: CASSFSVSGSSYEQYF. The CDR3 DNA reads TGTGCCAGCAGTTTTTCGGTAAGCGGAAGCTCCTACGAGCAGTACTTC.

This chain links TRBV11-2 with TRBJ1-1, with D hard to call. The CDR3 contains 15 residues. Germline V gene sequence: CDR1 SGHAT, CDR2 FQNNGV. V was cut by 1 base and J by 2 bases, with 11 bases left in between. The CDR3 protein is CASSLAGGLNTEAFF. The CDR3 DNA sequence: TGTGCCAGCAGCTTAGCCGGAGGACTTAACACTGAAGCTTTCTTT. Full variable domain (rest looked up from reference TRBV11-2 and TRBJ1-1): EAGVAQSPRYKIIEKRQSVAFWCNPISGHATLYWYQQILGQGPKLLIQFQNNGVVDDSQLPKDRFSAERLKGVDSTLKIQPAKLEDSAVYLCASSLAGGLNTEAFFGQGTRLTVV.

The chain is built from TRBV11-2 and TRBJ2-3, with TRBD2 matching over 11 bases. The V gene's germline CDR1 is SGHAT and CDR2 FQNNGV. This CDR3 has 16 amino acids. The V and J ends lost 1 base and 5 bases, in that order; junction bases with no gene match: 5. In DNA form, the CDR3 reads TGTGCCAGCAGCTTAGCTAGCGGGAGGCTGGGAGATACGCAGTATTTT. Its protein is CASSLASGRLGDTQYF. Looking up the rest from reference TRBV11-2 and TRBJ2-3 gives the full variable domain: EAGVAQSPRYKIIEKRQSVAFWCNPISGHATLYWYQQILGQGPKLLIQFQNNGVVDDSQLPKDRFSAERLKGVDSTLKIQPAKLEDSAVYLCASSLASGRLGDTQYFGPGTRLTVL.